Listed below are T cell receptor beta chains from one sample, sequenced in a study of T cell repertoires in cytomegalovirus infection. One entry per CDR3 protein results from TCRdb running MiXCR on the reads. This table has 500,000 or so distinct CDR3 sequences, 16% appearing once. Sequencing was done on a sample of CD8+ T cells from PBMCs. The receptors derive from a human donor in good health (CMV status not recorded). Some clones in this sample may be carry-over from other donors' samples. The CDR3 runs from the conserved cysteine through the conserved F or W. D genes are given only for firm matches. Only some rows state a clone size, as once, few, many or a class for expanded clones.

D,size,V,J,CDR3,DNA
-,-,TRBV28,TRBJ2-5,CASSLYGIGETQYF,TGTGCCAGCAGTTTATATGGCATCGGAGAGACCCAGTACTTC
TRBD2,-,TRBV19,TRBJ2-1,CASSIPSGGYNEQFF,TGTGCCAGTAGTATCCCTAGCGGGGGTTACAATGAGCAGTTCTTC
TRBD2,few,TRBV20-1,TRBJ2-5,CSARLLAEETQYF,TGCAGTGCTAGGTTACTAGCGGAAGAGACCCAGTACTTC
-,-,TRBV13,TRBJ1-6,CASSLGRTQQKPLHF,TGTGCCAGCAGCTTAGGCCGGACTCAACAGAAGCCCCTCCACTTT
-,many,TRBV27,TRBJ2-3,CASSGGSADTQYF,TGTGCCAGCAGCGGGGGAAGTGCAGATACGCAGTATTTT
-,many,TRBV5-1,TRBJ2-7,CASSLAAAYEQYF,TGCGCCAGCAGCTTGGCGGCAGCCTACGAGCAGTACTTC
-,many,TRBV7-2,TRBJ1-2,CASSLGGISPNYGYTF,TGTGCCAGCAGCTTAGGGGGCATAAGCCCAAACTATGGCTACACCTTC
TRBD2,few,TRBV28,TRBJ2-3,CASSLSRTSGRGTDTQYF,TGTGCCAGCAGTTTATCCCGGACTAGCGGGAGGGGTACAGATACGCAGTATTTT
-,few,TRBV29-1,TRBJ2-1,CSVQAVDYNEQFF,TGCAGCGTACAGGCGGTTGATTACAATGAGCAGTTCTTC
-,many,TRBV7-6,TRBJ2-4,CASSFGQEGNIQYF,TGTGCCAGCAGCTTCGGACAGGAGGGGAACATTCAGTACTTC
-,-,TRBV29-1,TRBJ1-2,CSAKGDYGYTF,TGCAGCGCAAAAGGGGATTATGGCTACACCTTC
-,many,TRBV7-2,TRBJ2-7,CASSLEYEQYF,TGTGCCAGCAGCTTAGAGTACGAGCAGTACTTC
TRBD2,many,TRBV11-2,TRBJ2-1,CASSPSLAGEQFF,TGTGCCAGCAGCCCCAGCCTAGCGGGAGAGCAGTTCTTC
-,-,TRBV6-5,TRBJ1-2,CASSGVLRGGYTF,TGTGCCAGCAGTGGGGTTTTACGAGGGGGCTACACCTTC
TRBD1,few,TRBV10-3,TRBJ2-2,CAISGGTGRSTGELFF,TGTGCCATCAGTGGAGGGACAGGGAGAAGCACCGGGGAGCTGTTTTTT
-,many,TRBV7-8,TRBJ2-7,CASSLASPGREQYF,TGTGCCAGCAGCTTAGCGTCTCCAGGGCGCGAGCAGTACTTC
-,few,TRBV20-1,TRBJ2-2,CSARDRGLNTGELFF,TGCAGTGCTAGAGATCGCGGACTGAACACCGGGGAGCTGTTTTTT
TRBD2,-,TRBV7-8,TRBJ2-3,CASSLAPLAGDTDTQYF,TGTGCCAGCAGCTTAGCGCCCCTAGCGGGGGACACAGATACGCAGTATTTT
-,few,TRBV5-4,TRBJ2-1,CASSLVRVYNEQFF,TGTGCCAGCAGCTTGGTGCGGGTTTACAATGAGCAGTTCTTC
TRBD2,-,TRBV28,TRBJ2-1,CASSFGPSGFSYNEQFF,TGTGCCAGCAGTTTCGGTCCTAGCGGCTTCTCCTACAATGAGCAGTTCTTC
TRBD2,many,TRBV12-5,TRBJ2-3,CASGWPEERGTLGTQYF,TGTGCTAGTGGTTGGCCTGAGGAGCGGGGGACCTTGGGTACGCAGTATTTT
-,few,TRBV5-6,TRBJ1-2,CASSFTDSPNYGYTF,TGTGCCAGCAGCTTCACTGACAGTCCTAACTATGGCTACACCTTC
-,many,TRBV7-9,TRBJ1-2,CASSRGRDGYTF,TGTGCCAGCAGCCGTGGCCGGGATGGCTACACCTTC
-,many,TRBV7-8,TRBJ2-7,CASNPIGDEQYF,TGTGCCAGCAACCCTATCGGGGACGAGCAGTACTTC
TRBD2,few,TRBV24-1,TRBJ2-2,CATSGIERESNTGELFF,TGTGCCACCAGTGGGATTGAGCGGGAATCAAACACCGGGGAGCTGTTTTTT
-,many,TRBV28,TRBJ1-5,CASSFGWARPQHF,TGTGCCAGCAGTTTTGGATGGGCACGGCCCCAGCATTTT
TRBD2,-,TRBV11-2,TRBJ2-1,CASSFLAEQQFF,TGTGCCAGCAGCTTCCTAGCGGAACAGCAGTTCTTC
-,few,TRBV11-2,TRBJ1-2,CASSPSDPVITF,TGTGCCAGCAGCCCCTCCGACCCGGTGATCACCTTC
-,few,TRBV5-4,TRBJ2-1,CASSTPGGGLNEQFF,TGTGCCAGCAGCACTCCAGGGGGGGGGCTCAATGAGCAGTTCTTC
-,few,TRBV5-1,TRBJ1-1,CASTSLGKWTEAFF,TGCGCCAGCACTTCTTTAGGGAAATGGACTGAAGCTTTCTTT
TRBD2,few,TRBV4-2,TRBJ2-7,CASSQDWLAGLGEQYF,TGTGCCAGCAGCCAAGATTGGCTAGCGGGGTTGGGCGAGCAGTACTTC
-,many,TRBV7-8,TRBJ2-7,CASSLGEQVYEQYF,TGTGCCAGCAGCTTAGGTGAGCAGGTCTACGAGCAGTACTTC
TRBD1,many,TRBV7-9,TRBJ2-3,CASRPRGNFKEDTQYF,TGTGCCAGCAGACCCAGGGGGAACTTTAAGGAAGATACGCAGTATTTT
TRBD2,many,TRBV4-1,TRBJ2-7,CASSQGLAVAYEQYF,TGCGCCAGCAGCCAAGGGCTAGCGGTCGCCTACGAGCAGTACTTC
TRBD2,many,TRBV7-9,TRBJ2-3,CASSSVEAGGPEQYF,TGTGCCAGCAGCTCGGTGGAAGCGGGAGGCCCGGAGCAGTATTTT
-,many,TRBV12-3/TRBV12-4,TRBJ2-2,CASSLEPVIATTGELFF,TGTGCCAGCAGTTTAGAGCCGGTTATTGCTACCACCGGGGAGCTGTTTTTT
-,-,TRBV30,TRBJ2-4,CAWNYGKNIQYF,TGTGCCTGGAATTATGGCAAAAACATTCAGTACTTC
-,few,TRBV6-1,TRBJ2-7,CASSEAWSDQYF,TGTGCCAGCAGTGAAGCTTGGTCAGATCAGTACTTC
-,-,TRBV6-6,TRBJ2-1,CASRSNRNEQFF,TGTGCCAGCAGATCCAACAGGAATGAGCAGTTCTTC
-,-,TRBV4-1,TRBJ2-1,CASSLVEHSGDEQFF,TGCGCCAGCAGCCTTGTCGAACATTCGGGCGATGAGCAGTTCTTC
-,few,TRBV18,TRBJ2-6,CASSPAFSGANVLTF,TGTGCCAGCTCACCCGCCTTCTCTGGGGCCAACGTCCTGACTTTC
-,many,TRBV4-1,TRBJ2-3,CASSQDRRDWDTQYF,TGCGCCAGCAGCCAAGATAGAAGAGATTGGGATACGCAGTATTTT
-,-,TRBV20-1,TRBJ2-2,CSAREGPGELFF,TGCAGTGCTAGAGAAGGGCCAGGGGAGCTGTTTTTT
-,-,TRBV6-5,TRBJ1-1,CASSGADTGAFF,TGTGCCAGCAGCGGGGCGGATACGGGAGCTTTCTTT
-,-,TRBV9,TRBJ1-1,CVSSGGGGRTEAFF,TGTGTCAGCAGCGGGGGCGGCGGGAGGACTGAAGCTTTCTTT